The 29 T cell receptor beta chains below were found in one sample sequenced in a study of long-term antiretroviral therapy in people with HIV. The assay, immunoSEQ v3.0, was run at survey level. The protocol was immunoSEQ multiplex PCR, while the TCRdb copy is restricted to in-frame clones and leaves out a portion. The top ten clones hold roughly 8% of a sample with some 28,000 clones, 90% to 95% of them seen once. Sequencing used unsorted PBMCs, obtained 6 to 6.5 years after starting antiretroviral therapy. These receptor sequences come from a man aged 30 to 39 with HIV.

The chain recombines TRBV6-1 with TRBJ2-7; possibly TRBD1 or TRBD2 for D (6 bases each). The germline gives CDR1 MNHNS, CDR2 SASEGT. Trimming cost V 3 bases and J 2 bases, with 14 bases left between them. The CDR3 extends over 15 amino acids. In DNA form, the CDR3 reads TGTGCCAGCAGTGAGGGGTGGGGGGCCACCTACGAGCAGTACTTC. Translating gives CASSEGWGATYEQYF.

The V and J genes are TRBV13 and TRBJ2-2; D might be TRBD1 or TRBD2, each matching 6 bases. The CDR3 sequence is 14 residues long. V gave up 8 bases and J gave up 4 bases, with 14 bases separating them. Germline V gene lookup returns CDR1 PRHDT and CDR2 FYEKMQ (reference sequence). The CDR3 is CASRGGPGTGELFF. The CDR3, as DNA: TGTGCCAGCCGAGGGGGGCCGGGCACCGGGGAGCTGTTTTTT.

The rearrangement uses TRBV6-5 and TRBJ2-1; D may be TRBD1 or TRBD2 (5 bases each). CDR3 size: 16 residues. V was cut by 4 bases and J by 3 bases, with 16 bases left in between. Germline CDR1 and CDR2: MNHEY and SVGAGI. CDR3 residues: CASSWGPPPIYNEQFF. Written as DNA, the CDR3 is TGTGCCAGCAGTTGGGGACCCCCCCCGATCTACAATGAGCAGTTCTTC.

The chain employs TRBV29-1 and TRBJ2-1, with TRBD2 as a possible D gene (6 bases). The ends were cut back, 5 bases at V and 6 bases at J, with 11 bases in the middle. Germline V lookup: CDR1 SQVTM, CDR2 ANQGSEA. The CDR3 has 12 amino acids. The CDR3 region is CSVPGLSNEQFF. CDR3 coding DNA: TGCAGCGTTCCGGGACTTAGCAATGAGCAGTTCTTC.

This clone was detected only once. One end of the junction is discordant with germline, which a read error may explain. V gene TRBV7-7 combines with J gene TRBJ2-5; TRBD1 might be the D (5 bases). CDR1 is SSHAT, CDR2 FNYEAQ, per germline (reference sequence). CDR3 length: 14 amino acids. CDR3: CASSLADSQETQYF. The CDR3, as DNA: TGTGCTAGCAGCTTAGCCGACAGTCAAGAGACCCAGTACTTC.

The V call is TRBV6-1, the J call TRBJ2-1; D possibly corresponds to TRBD2 (5 bases). The germline V gene encodes CDR1 MNHNS and CDR2 SASEGT. This CDR3 spans 14 amino acids. V gave up 5 bases and J gave up 5 bases, with 13 bases separating them. CDR3 sequence reads: CASSLHGNDNEQFF. The CDR3 DNA reads TGTGCCAGCAGTCTCCACGGGAACGACAATGAGCAGTTCTTC.

Here the CDR3 reads CASSLSGTGGSYEQYF. In DNA, the CDR3 is TGTGCCAGCAGTTTATCGGGGACAGGGGGGTCCTACGAGCAGTACTTC. The chain links TRBV27 to TRBJ2-7; TRBD1 matches at 11 bases. The trim removed 0 bases at V and 1 base at J, leaving 2 bases unmatched. The germline gives CDR1 MNHEY, CDR2 SMNVEV (reference sequence). This CDR3 spans 16 amino acids.

The J gene is TRBJ1-1, the V gene TRBV18; D gene ambiguous. V was clipped by 1 base and J by 2 bases, with 5 bases between them. This CDR3 spans 13 amino acids. Per the germline V gene, CDR1 is KGHSH and CDR2 is LQKENI. The CDR3 DNA reads TGTGCCAGCTCACCACAAGAAAACACTGAAGCTTTCTTT. It translates to CASSPQENTEAFF.

V usage is TRBV19 and J usage is TRBJ2-1; D is perhaps TRBD2 (5 bases). Trimming pared 6 bases from V and 7 bases from J, leaving 22 bases between. Germline values: CDR1 LNHDA, CDR2 SQIVND (reference sequence). This CDR3 region has 16 residues. CDR3 nucleotide sequence: TGTGCCAGTAGCGCACGGGGAGACCCTCTGGGTAATGAGCAGTTCTTC. It specifies CASSARGDPLGNEQFF.

The chain links TRBV2 to TRBJ1-1; the D is unclear. Looked up from germline, CDR1 is SNHLY and CDR2 is FYNNEI. CDR3 length: 16 residues. The V end lost 5 bases, the J end lost 1 base, and 17 bases lay between the germline ends. CDR3 in amino acids: CASSFPRGPSNTEAFF. DNA of the CDR3: TGTGCCAGCAGTTTCCCCCGGGGTCCCTCGAACACTGAAGCTTTCTTT. Filled out from reference TRBV2 and TRBJ1-1, the complete variable domain reads EPEVTQTPSHQVTQMGQEVILRCVPISNHLYFYWYRQILGQKVEFLVSFYNNEISEKSEIFDDQFSVERPDGSNFTLKIRSTKLEDSAMYFCASSFPRGPSNTEAFFGQGTRLTVV.

This chain links TRBV4-3 with TRBJ1-1; 7 nucleotides match TRBD1. The germline CDR1 and CDR2 sequences are LGHNA and YSLEER. With 4 bases clipped from V and 4 bases from J, the junction kept 6 bases outside the gene matches. The CDR3 length is 14 residues. The CDR3 coding sequence is TGCGCCAGCAGCCCCAGACAGGGTCCCACTGAAGCTTTCTTT. Translated: CASSPRQGPTEAFF.

The chain joins TRBV5-1 to TRBJ1-6, with D perhaps matching TRBD1 (5 bases). The CDR3 has 15 amino acids. Germline CDR1 and CDR2: SGHRS and YFSETQ. The germline V and J ends were trimmed by 4 bases and 4 bases, with 12 bases remaining between them. CDR3: CASSQEGIYNSPLHF. CDR3 in DNA: TGCGCCAGCAGCCAGGAGGGGATTTATAATTCACCCCTCCACTTT.

The chain couples TRBV30 to TRBJ2-3; 12 positions match TRBD2. CDR1 and CDR2 (germline): GTSNPN, SVGIG (reference sequence). Trimming took 3 bases from V and 6 from J; bases not matched to a gene: 7. CDR3 length equals 15 residues. The CDR3 nucleotides read TGTGCCTGGAGCCTAGCGGGGGGGCCGGCGGATACGCAGTATTTT. Translating it yields CAWSLAGGPADTQYF.

The CDR3 reads CASSPQGFESDYGYTF. The CDR3 region has the DNA TGTGCCAGCAGTCCACAGGGGTTTGAGTCGGACTATGGCTACACCTTC. The rearrangement links TRBV6-4 to TRBJ1-2, with TRBD1 matching 7 bases. This CDR3 contains 16 residues. Looked up from germline, CDR1 is MRHNA and CDR2 is SNTAGT. The V segment lost 5 bases and the J segment 3 bases; nucleotides outside the gene matches: 12.

The gene calls are TRBV6-1 and TRBJ2-1, with D possibly being TRBD1 (5 bases). This CDR3 contains 14 residues. The V gene's germline CDR1 is MNHNS and CDR2 SASEGT. V was clipped by 6 bases and J by 7 bases, with 16 bases between them. The CDR3 loop is CASRTGQGMNEQFF. The CDR3, as DNA: TGTGCCAGCAGGACCGGTCAGGGTATGAATGAGCAGTTCTTC.

The chain joins TRBV5-1 to TRBJ2-3; D gene ambiguous. The CDR3 extends over 14 amino acids. V lost 0 bases to trimming and J lost 6 bases, with 11 bases between them. Per the germline V gene, CDR1 is SGHRS and CDR2 is YFSETQ. CDR3 in amino acids: CASSLGQESDTQYF. CDR3 sequence (DNA): TGCGCCAGCAGCTTGGGTCAGGAGTCGGATACGCAGTATTTT.

The V call is TRBV19, the J call TRBJ2-3, with 8 bases identical to TRBD2. Per germline, CDR1 LNHDA and CDR2 SQIVND (reference sequence). V shed 2 bases, J shed 4 bases, and the junction held 5 bases outside the gene matches. CDR3 size: 15 residues. This chain's CDR3 is CASSILSGNADTQYF. Here the CDR3 DNA reads TGTGCCAGTAGTATACTTAGCGGGAACGCAGATACGCAGTATTTT.

The V and J genes are TRBV11-1 and TRBJ2-3, with D hard to call. V was cut by 2 bases and J by 3 bases, with 12 bases left in between. CDR1 and CDR2 (germline): SGHAT, FQDESV (reference sequence). The CDR3 length is 15 residues. CDR3 DNA sequence: TGTGCCAGCAGCTTAATGGGGATAGAGACAGATACGCAGTATTTT. It is translated as CASSLMGIETDTQYF.

The chain has TRBV4-2 and TRBJ1-1; no clear D gene. Germline V gene sequence: CDR1 LGHNA, CDR2 YNFKEQ. The CDR3 covers 15 residues. V lost 0 bases and J 4 bases, leaving 12 bases between the germline ends. The DNA for the CDR3 is TGTGCCAGCAGCCAAGACAGATGGGTTTCCACTGAAGCTTTCTTT. As protein: CASSQDRWVSTEAFF.

The gene calls are TRBV6-1 and TRBJ2-7; D perhaps matches TRBD2 (7 bases). Deletions cut 7 bases from V and 1 base from J, with 14 bases between. This CDR3 comprises 14 residues. CDR1 and CDR2 (germline): MNHNS, SASEGT. The CDR3 DNA follows: TGTGCCAGCAAGGGGGGGTCCCTTTCCTACGAGCAGTACTTC. Encoded protein: CASKGGSLSYEQYF.

The chain joins TRBV7-2 to TRBJ2-3; 16 bases match TRBD2. Germline values: CDR1 SGHTA, CDR2 FQGNSA. V dropped 6 bases and J dropped 5; count of bases not matched to a gene: 11. The CDR3 spans 18 residues. The CDR3 nucleotides are TGTGCCAGCAGTCGAACCGGGACTAGCGGGAGGGTAAGAGATACGCAGTATTTT. Amino acid sequence: CASSRTGTSGRVRDTQYF.

The chain is built from TRBV27 and TRBJ2-1, with 10 nucleotides matching TRBD2. Per germline, CDR1 MNHEY and CDR2 SMNVEV (reference sequence). V shed 3 bases and J 4 bases; nucleotides not matched to a gene: 12. The CDR3 consists of 18 residues. CDR3 DNA sequence: TGTGCCAGCAGTTTCTTGGGAGCGGGAGGGAATCCTTACAATGAGCAGTTCTTC. Residues: CASSFLGAGGNPYNEQFF.

The rearrangement links TRBV11-3 to TRBJ1-3; no clear D. The CDR3 length is 13 residues. Germline CDR1 is SGHNT and CDR2 is YENEEA. Trimming took 2 bases from V and 4 from J, leaving 6 bases between them. The CDR3, as DNA: TGTGCCAGCAGCTTAAGTTCCGGAAACACCATATATTTT. This encodes CASSLSSGNTIYF.

The J gene is TRBJ1-2, the V gene TRBV6-6; D unclear. The CDR3 is made up of 16 amino acids. The germline V gene encodes CDR1 MNHNY and CDR2 SVGAGI (reference sequence). V was trimmed by 0 bases and J by 2 bases, leaving 13 bases between them. The CDR3 spells CASSYSYPGVNYGYTF. Here the CDR3 DNA reads TGTGCCAGCAGTTACTCCTATCCCGGGGTAAACTATGGCTACACCTTC.

The rearrangement uses TRBV7-3 and TRBJ2-1, with 11 bases matching TRBD2. The CDR3 is made up of 16 amino acids. Germline assignment: CDR1 SGHTA and CDR2 FQGTGA. Trimming at V came to 4 bases and at J to 3 bases, leaving 5 bases not matched to a gene. Written as DNA, the CDR3 is TGTGCCAGCAGCTCGTCGACTAGCGGGGACTACAATGAGCAGTTCTTC. Protein product: CASSSSTSGDYNEQFF.

DNA of the CDR3: TGCAGTGCGGGACAGGCCGCCGAAGCTTTCTTT. As protein: CSAGQAAEAFF. This rearrangement joins TRBV20-1 to TRBJ1-1, with 8 bases fitting TRBD1. V shed 6 bases and J 8 bases; nucleotides not matched to a gene: 5. The CDR3 runs to 11 residues. Germline V lookup: CDR1 DFQATT, CDR2 SNEGSKA (reference sequence).

This chain links TRBV6-1 with TRBJ1-1; D perhaps matches TRBD1 (5 bases). Between the trimmed V and J ends, which lost 7 bases and 1 base, there was a span of 7 bases. This CDR3 region has 12 residues. Germline lookup yields CDR1 MNHNS and CDR2 SASEGT. The CDR3 DNA follows: TGTGCCAGCAATACAGGGAACACTGAAGCTTTCTTT. This gives the protein CASNTGNTEAFF.

This chain joins TRBV6-5 and TRBJ1-3, with 7 bases lining up with TRBD1. With 7 bases clipped from V and 3 bases from J, the junction kept 9 bases outside the gene matches. Germline CDR1 is MNHEY and CDR2 is SVGAGI. This CDR3 has 15 residues. The CDR3: CASTSNDRVGNTIYF. The CDR3 nucleotides read TGTGCCAGCACGTCGAACGACAGGGTTGGAAACACCATATATTTT.

This chain links TRBV4-2 with TRBJ1-4; D uncertain. V was clipped by 4 bases and J by 3 bases, with 18 bases between them. The germline gives CDR1 LGHNA, CDR2 YNFKEQ. The CDR3 is 17 amino acids. CDR3 loop: CASSPRGLGNANEKLFF. CDR3 coding DNA: TGTGCCAGCAGCCCCCGCGGGTTGGGGAATGCTAATGAAAAACTGTTTTTT.